The clone carrying this TCR beta chain was observed once. Its antigen is as yet unknown. The sample is drawn from a study of cytomegalovirus exposure and HLA in healthy donors. Whole-study findings and limits: Reported performance of the classifier showed diagnosis of cytomegalovirus status with high specificity and sensitivity. Relative to equally common others, HLA-associated TCR beta chains showed greater clonal expansion in a later analysis.

Amplification used 60 Vbeta primers and 13 Jbeta primers. As originally analysed: Around 10 million of the about 80 million unique TCR beta chains counted in a later analysis were shared. The assay was immunoSEQ multiplex PCR, and TCRdb's table has in-frame clones only and misses some. V, J and clone size derive from that table, while D and trimming were established from the DNA sequence. The sample records roughly 45,000 clones, less than 75% being singletons. Germline V lookup: CDR1 LNHDA, CDR2 SQIVND (reference sequence). The V gene end was trimmed by 3 bases and the J gene end by 2 bases; junction bases not matched to a gene: 4. The CDR3 has 15 residues.

The chain recombines TRBV19 with TRBJ2-7; 10 bases match TRBD2. Specimen: PBMCs. This sequence was found in a man aged 55 to 69 in good health and CMV-seropositive. DNA for the CDR3: TGTGCCAGTAGTATCGACACTAGCGGGACCTACGAGCAGTACTTC. Translating it yields CASSIDTSGTYEQYF.